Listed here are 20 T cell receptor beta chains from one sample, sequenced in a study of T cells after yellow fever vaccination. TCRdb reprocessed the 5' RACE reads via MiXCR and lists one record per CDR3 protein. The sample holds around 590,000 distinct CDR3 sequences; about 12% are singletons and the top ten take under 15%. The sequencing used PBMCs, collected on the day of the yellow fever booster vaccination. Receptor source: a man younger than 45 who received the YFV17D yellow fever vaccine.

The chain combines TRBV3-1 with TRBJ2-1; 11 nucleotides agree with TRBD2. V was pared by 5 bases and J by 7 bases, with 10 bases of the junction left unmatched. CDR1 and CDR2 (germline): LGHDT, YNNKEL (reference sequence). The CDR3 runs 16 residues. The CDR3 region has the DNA TGTGCCAGCAGCTCAAATAGCGGGAGGGCCGGAAATGAGCAGTTCTTC. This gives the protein CASSSNSGRAGNEQFF.

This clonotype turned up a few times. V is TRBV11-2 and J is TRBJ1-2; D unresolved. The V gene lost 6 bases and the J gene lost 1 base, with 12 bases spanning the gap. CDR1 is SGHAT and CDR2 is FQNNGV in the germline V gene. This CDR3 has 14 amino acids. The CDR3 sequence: CASSNSYINYGYTF. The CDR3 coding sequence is TGTGCCAGCAGTAACAGCTACATTAACTATGGCTACACCTTC.

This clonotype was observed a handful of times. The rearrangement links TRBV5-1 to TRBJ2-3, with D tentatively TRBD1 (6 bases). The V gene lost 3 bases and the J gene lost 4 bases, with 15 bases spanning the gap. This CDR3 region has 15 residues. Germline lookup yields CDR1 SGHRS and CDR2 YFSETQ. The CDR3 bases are TGCGCCAGCAGCTGGCCTGGGGGCTCAGCAGATACGCAGTATTTT. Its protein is CASSWPGGSADTQYF. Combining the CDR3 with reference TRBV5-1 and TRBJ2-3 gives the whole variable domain KAGVTQTPRYLIKTRGQQVTLSCSPISGHRSVSWYQQTPGQGLQFLFEYFSETQRNKGNFPGRFSGRQFSNSRSEMNVSTLELGDSALYLCASSWPGGSADTQYFGPGTRLTVL.

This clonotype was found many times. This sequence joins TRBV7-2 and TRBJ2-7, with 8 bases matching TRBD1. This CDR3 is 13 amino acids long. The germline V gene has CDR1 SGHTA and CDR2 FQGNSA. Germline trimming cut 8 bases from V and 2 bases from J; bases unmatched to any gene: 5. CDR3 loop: CASRRTGPYEQYF. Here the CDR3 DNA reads TGTGCCAGCCGGCGGACAGGGCCCTACGAGCAGTACTTC. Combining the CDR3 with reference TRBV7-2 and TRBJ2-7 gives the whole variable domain GAGVSQSPSNKVTEKGKDVELRCDPISGHTALYWYRQSLGQGLEFLIYFQGNSAPDKSGLPSDRFSAERTGGSVSTLTIQRTQQEDSAVYLCASRRTGPYEQYFGPGTRLTVT.

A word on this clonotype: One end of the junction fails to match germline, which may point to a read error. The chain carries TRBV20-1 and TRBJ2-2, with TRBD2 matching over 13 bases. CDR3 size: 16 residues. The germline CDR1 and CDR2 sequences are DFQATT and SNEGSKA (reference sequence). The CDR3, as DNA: TGCTGTGCTCTTGGGACTAGCGGGGTCCACACCGGGGAGCTGTTTTTT. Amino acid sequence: CCALGTSGVHTGELFF.

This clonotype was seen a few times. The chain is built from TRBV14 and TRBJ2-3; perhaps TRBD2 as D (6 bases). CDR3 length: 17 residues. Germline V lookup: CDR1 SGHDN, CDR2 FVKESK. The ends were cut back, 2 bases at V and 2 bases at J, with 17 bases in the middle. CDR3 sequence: CASSQKGTSPATDTQYF. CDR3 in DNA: TGTGCCAGCAGCCAAAAAGGGACTTCTCCTGCCACAGATACGCAGTATTTT.

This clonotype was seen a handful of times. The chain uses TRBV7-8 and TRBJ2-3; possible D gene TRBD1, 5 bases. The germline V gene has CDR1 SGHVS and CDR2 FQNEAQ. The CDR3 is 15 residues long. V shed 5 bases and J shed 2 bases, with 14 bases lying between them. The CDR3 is CASSPPNRFTDTQYF. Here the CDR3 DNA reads TGTGCCAGCAGCCCTCCGAACAGGTTCACAGATACGCAGTATTTT.

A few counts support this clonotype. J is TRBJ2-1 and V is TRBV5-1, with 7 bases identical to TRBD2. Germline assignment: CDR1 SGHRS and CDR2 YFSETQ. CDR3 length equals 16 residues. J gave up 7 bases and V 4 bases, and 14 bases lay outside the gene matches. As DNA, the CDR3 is TGCGCCAGCAGCGAACGAAGGGAGGGCCTGAGAAATGAGCAGTTCTTC. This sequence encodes CASSERREGLRNEQFF.

For the CDR3, the DNA is TGTGCCAGCAGGAACCCACAGGGTTATGGCTACACCTTC. This gives the protein CASRNPQGYGYTF. V gene TRBV28 combines with J gene TRBJ1-2, with D possibly matching TRBD1 (6 bases). Per germline, CDR1 MDHEN and CDR2 SYDVKM. CDR3 length equals 13 residues. Trimming pared 6 bases from V and 5 bases from J, leaving 13 bases between.

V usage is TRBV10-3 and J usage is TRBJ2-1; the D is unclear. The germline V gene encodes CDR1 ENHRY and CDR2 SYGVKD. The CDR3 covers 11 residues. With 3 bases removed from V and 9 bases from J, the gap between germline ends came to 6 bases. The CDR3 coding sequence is TGTGCCATCAGTGATTTGGGTGAGCAGTTCTTC. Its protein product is CAISDLGEQFF.

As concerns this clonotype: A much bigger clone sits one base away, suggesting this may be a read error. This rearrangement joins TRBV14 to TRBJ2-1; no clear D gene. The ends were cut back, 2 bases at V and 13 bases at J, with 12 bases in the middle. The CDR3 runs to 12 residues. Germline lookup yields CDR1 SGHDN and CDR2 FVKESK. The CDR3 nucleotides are TGTGCCAGCAGCCAATCTACTGGCGTTCAGTTCTTC. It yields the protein CASSQSTGVQFF. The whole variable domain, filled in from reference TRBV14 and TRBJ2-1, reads EAGVTQFPSHSVIEKGQTVTLRCDPISGHDNLYWYRRVMGKEIKFLLHFVKESKQDESGMPNNRFLAERTGGTYSTLKVQPAELEDSGVYFCASSQSTGVQFFGPGTRLTVL.

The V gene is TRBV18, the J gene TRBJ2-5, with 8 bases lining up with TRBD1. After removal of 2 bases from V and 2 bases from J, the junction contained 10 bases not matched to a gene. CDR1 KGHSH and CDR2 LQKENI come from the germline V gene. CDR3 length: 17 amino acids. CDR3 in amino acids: CASSPNGRTGHQETQYF. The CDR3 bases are TGTGCCAGCTCACCAAATGGGAGGACAGGGCATCAAGAGACCCAGTACTTC.

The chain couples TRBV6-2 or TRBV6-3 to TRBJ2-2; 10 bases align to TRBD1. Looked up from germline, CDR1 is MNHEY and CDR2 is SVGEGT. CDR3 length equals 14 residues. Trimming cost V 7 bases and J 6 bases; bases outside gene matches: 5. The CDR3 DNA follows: TGTGCCAGCACCCGGGACAGGGGACCCGGGGAGCTGTTTTTT. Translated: CASTRDRGPGELFF.

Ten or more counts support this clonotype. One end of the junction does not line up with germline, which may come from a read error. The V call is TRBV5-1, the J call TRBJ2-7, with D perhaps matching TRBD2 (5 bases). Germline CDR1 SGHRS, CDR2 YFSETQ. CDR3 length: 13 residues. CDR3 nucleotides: TGTGCCAGCAGTTTGAGGGTCTCCTACGAGCAGTACTTC. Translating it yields CASSLRVSYEQYF.

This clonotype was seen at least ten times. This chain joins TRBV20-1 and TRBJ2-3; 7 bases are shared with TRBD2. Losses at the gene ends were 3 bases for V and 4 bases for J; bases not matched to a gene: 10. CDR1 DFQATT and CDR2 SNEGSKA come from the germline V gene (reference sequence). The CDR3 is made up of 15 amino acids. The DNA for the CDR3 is TGCAGTGCTAGGTCGGGGTCTAGCGGTTCAGATACGCAGTATTTT. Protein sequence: CSARSGSSGSDTQYF.

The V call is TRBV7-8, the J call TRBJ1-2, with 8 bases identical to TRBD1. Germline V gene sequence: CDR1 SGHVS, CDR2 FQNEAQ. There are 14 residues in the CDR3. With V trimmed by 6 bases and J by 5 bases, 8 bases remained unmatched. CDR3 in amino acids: CASSKDRERYGYTF. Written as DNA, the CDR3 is TGTGCCAGCAGTAAGGACAGGGAGCGGTATGGCTACACCTTC.

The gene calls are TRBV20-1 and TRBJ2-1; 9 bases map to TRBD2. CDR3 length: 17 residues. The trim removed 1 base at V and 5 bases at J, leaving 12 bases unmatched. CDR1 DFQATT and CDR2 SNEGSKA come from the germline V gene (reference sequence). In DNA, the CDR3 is TGCAGTGCTAGAGGAGATCGGCGGACTAGCGAGAACAATGAGCAGTTCTTC. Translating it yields CSARGDRRTSENNEQFF.

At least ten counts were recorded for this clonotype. CDR3 DNA: TGCAGTGCTAGATCCGATAGCGGGGTCAGCTCCTACAATGAGCAGTTCTTC. This translates into CSARSDSGVSSYNEQFF. The chain recombines TRBV20-1 with TRBJ2-1, with TRBD2 identical over 8 bases. This CDR3 contains 17 residues. The germline gives CDR1 DFQATT, CDR2 SNEGSKA (reference sequence). V lost 2 bases, J lost 0 bases, and 9 bases stayed unmatched.

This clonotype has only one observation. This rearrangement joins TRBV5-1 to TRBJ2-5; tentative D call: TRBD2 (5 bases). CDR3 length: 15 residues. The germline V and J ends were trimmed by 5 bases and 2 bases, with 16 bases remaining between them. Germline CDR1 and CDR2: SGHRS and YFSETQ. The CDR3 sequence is CASSWRGSPQETQYF. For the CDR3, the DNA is TGCGCCAGCAGTTGGCGTGGGAGCCCACAAGAGACCCAGTACTTC.

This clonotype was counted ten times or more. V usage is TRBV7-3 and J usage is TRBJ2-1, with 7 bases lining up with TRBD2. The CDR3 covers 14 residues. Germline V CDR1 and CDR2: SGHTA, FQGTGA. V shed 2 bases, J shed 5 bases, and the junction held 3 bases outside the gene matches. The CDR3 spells CASSLSGLDNEQFF. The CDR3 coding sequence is TGTGCCAGCAGCTTATCCGGACTAGACAATGAGCAGTTCTTC.